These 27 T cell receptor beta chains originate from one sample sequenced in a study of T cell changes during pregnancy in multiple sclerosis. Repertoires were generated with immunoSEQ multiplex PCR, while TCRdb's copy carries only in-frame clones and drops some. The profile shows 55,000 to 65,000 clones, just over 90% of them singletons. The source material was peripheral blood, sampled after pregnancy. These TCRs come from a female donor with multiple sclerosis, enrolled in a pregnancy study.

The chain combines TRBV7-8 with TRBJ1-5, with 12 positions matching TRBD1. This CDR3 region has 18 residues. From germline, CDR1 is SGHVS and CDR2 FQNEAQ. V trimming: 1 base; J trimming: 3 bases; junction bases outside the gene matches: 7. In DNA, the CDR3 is TGTGCCAGCAGCTTAGGAGCCGGGACAGGGGGCCTCAATCAGCCCCAGCATTTT. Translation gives CASSLGAGTGGLNQPQHF.

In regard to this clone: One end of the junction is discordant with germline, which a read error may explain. The DNA for the CDR3 is TGTGCCAGCTTACCAACTCAGGGGGCGACTGGAAACACCATATATTTT. It codes for CASLPTQGATGNTIYF. The J gene is TRBJ1-3, the V gene TRBV18; 8 bases match TRBD1. Germline V gene sequence: CDR1 KGHSH, CDR2 LQKENI. The CDR3 spans 16 residues.

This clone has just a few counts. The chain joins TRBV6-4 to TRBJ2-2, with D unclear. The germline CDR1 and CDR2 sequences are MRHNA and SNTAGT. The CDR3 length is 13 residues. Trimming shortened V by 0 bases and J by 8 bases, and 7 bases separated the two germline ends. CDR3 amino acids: CASSDSGRGELFF. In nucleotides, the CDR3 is TGTGCCAGCAGTGACTCTGGGCGAGGGGAGCTGTTTTTT.

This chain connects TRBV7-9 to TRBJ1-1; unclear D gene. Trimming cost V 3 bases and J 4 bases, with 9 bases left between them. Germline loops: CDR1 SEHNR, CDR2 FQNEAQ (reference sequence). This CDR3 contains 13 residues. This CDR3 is CASSFGGSTEAFF. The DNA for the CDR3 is TGTGCCAGCAGCTTTGGTGGGAGCACTGAAGCTTTCTTT.

CDR3 sequence (DNA): TGTGCCAGCAGCCGCGCCGGGTGGGCGGGAGATTCGGATACGCAGTATTTT. Protein: CASSRAGWAGDSDTQYF. The rearrangement joins TRBV4-2 to TRBJ2-3; TRBD2 matches 7 bases. CDR3 size: 17 residues. The germline CDR1 and CDR2 sequences are LGHNA and YNFKEQ. J lost 6 bases, V lost 4 bases, and 16 bases had no gene match.

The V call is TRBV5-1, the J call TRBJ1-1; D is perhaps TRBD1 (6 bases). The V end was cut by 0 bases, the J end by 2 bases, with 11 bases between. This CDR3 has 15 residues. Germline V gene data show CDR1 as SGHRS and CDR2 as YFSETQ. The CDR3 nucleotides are TGCGCCAGCAGCTTGGACGGACAGCTCAACACTGAAGCTTTCTTT. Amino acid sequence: CASSLDGQLNTEAFF.

CDR3 sequence reads: CASSLSSEAFF. CDR3 nucleotide sequence: TGTGCCAGCAGCTTATCTTCTGAAGCTTTCTTT. V usage is TRBV7-9 and J usage is TRBJ1-1; D remains ambiguous. Germline lookup yields CDR1 SEHNR and CDR2 FQNEAQ (reference sequence). This CDR3 comprises 11 residues. Deletions cut 2 bases from V and 6 bases from J, with 4 bases between.

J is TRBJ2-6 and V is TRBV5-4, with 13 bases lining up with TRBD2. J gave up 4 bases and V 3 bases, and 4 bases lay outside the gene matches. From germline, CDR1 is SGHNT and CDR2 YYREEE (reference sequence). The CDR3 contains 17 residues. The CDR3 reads CASSSGLAGPGANVLTF. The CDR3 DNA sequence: TGTGCCAGCAGCTCGGGACTAGCGGGACCCGGGGCCAACGTCCTGACTTTC.

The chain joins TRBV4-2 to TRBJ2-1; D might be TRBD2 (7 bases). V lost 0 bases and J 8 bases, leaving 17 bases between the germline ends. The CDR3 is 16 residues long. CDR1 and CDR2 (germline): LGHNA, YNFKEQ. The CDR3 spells CASSQDRGEGPHEQFF. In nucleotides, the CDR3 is TGTGCCAGCAGCCAAGATAGGGGGGAGGGCCCTCATGAGCAGTTCTTC.

CDR3 bases: TGTGCCAGCAGCTTGGCCGGGGCAGGGGGTAGGGAGCAGTACTTC. Translating gives CASSLAGAGGREQYF. The genes are TRBV5-4 and TRBJ2-7, with 7 bases aligning to TRBD1. Per germline, CDR1 SGHNT and CDR2 YYREEE (reference sequence). The CDR3 totals 15 residues. V was clipped by 0 bases and J by 7 bases; unmatched bases: 10.

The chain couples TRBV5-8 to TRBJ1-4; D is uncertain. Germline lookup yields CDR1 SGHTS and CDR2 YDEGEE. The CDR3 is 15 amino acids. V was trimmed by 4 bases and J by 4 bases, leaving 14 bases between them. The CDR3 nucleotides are TGTGCCAGCAGCCCGAAATCAGCGGGTAATGAAAAACTGTTTTTT. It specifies CASSPKSAGNEKLFF.

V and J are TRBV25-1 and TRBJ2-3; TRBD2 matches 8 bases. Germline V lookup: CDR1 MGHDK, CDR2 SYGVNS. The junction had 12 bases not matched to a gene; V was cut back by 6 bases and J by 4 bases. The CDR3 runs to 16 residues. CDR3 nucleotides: TGTGCCAGCAGCCGCCTAACGGGAGGGCCATCAGATACGCAGTATTTT. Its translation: CASSRLTGGPSDTQYF.

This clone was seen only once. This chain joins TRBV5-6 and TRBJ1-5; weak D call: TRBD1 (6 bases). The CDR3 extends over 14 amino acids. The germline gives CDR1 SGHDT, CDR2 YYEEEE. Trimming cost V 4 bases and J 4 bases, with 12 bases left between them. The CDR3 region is CASSLRDTNQPQHF. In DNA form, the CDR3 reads TGTGCCAGCAGCCTTCGGGACACTAATCAGCCCCAGCATTTT.

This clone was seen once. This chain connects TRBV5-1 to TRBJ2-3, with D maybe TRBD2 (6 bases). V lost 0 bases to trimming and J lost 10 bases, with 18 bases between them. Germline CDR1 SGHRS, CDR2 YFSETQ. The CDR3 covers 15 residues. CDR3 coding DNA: TGCGCCAGCAGCTTGGGTTCGGGAGCCAAGGACCCGCAGTATTTT. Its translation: CASSLGSGAKDPQYF. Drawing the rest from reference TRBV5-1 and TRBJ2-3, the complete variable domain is KAGVTQTPRYLIKTRGQQVTLSCSPISGHRSVSWYQQTPGQGLQFLFEYFSETQRNKGNFPGRFSGRQFSNSRSEMNVSTLELGDSALYLCASSLGSGAKDPQYFGPGTRLTVL.

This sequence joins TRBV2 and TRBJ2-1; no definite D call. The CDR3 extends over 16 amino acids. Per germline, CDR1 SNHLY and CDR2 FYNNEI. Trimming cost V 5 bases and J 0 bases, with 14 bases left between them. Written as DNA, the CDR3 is TGTGCCAGCAGTCAACGGTGGTCCGGCTCCTACAATGAGCAGTTCTTC. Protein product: CASSQRWSGSYNEQFF.

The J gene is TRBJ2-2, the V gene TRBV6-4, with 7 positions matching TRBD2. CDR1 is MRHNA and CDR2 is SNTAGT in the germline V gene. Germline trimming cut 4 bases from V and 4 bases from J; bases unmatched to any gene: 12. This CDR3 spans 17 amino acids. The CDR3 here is CASSANQASGITGELFF. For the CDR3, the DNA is TGTGCCAGCAGTGCTAACCAGGCTAGCGGAATCACCGGGGAGCTGTTTTTT.

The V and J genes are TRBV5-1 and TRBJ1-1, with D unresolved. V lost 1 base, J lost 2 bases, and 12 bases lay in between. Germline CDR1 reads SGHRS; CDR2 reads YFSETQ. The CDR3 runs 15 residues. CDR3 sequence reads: CASSLLGDSNTEAFF. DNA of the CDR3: TGCGCCAGCAGCTTGTTGGGTGACTCTAACACTGAAGCTTTCTTT.

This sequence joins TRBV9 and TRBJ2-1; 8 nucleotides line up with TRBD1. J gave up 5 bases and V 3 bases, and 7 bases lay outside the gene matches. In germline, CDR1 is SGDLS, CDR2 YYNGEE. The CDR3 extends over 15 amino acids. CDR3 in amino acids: CASSATGVGNNEQFF. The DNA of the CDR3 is TGTGCCAGCAGCGCGACAGGGGTTGGGAACAATGAGCAGTTCTTC. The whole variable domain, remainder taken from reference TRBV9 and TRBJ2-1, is DSGVTQTPKHLITATGQRVTLRCSPRSGDLSVYWYQQSLDQGLQFLIQYYNGEERAKGNILERFSAQQFPDLHSELNLSSLELGDSALYFCASSATGVGNNEQFFGPGTRLTVL.

CDR3 loop: CASRPLDSSNEQFF. The CDR3 coding sequence is TGTGCCAGCAGACCCTTGGACAGCTCAAATGAGCAGTTCTTC. The chain uses TRBV27 and TRBJ2-1; possible D gene TRBD1, 6 bases. Germline CDR1 and CDR2: MNHEY and SMNVEV (reference sequence). The germline V and J ends were trimmed by 6 bases and 7 bases, with 16 bases remaining between them. The CDR3 totals 14 residues.

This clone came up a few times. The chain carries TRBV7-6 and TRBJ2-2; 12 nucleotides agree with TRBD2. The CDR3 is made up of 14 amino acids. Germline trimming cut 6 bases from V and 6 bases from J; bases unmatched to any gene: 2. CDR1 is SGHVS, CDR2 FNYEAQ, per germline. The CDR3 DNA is TGTGCCAGCAGGACTAGCGGGAGCCCCGGGGAGCTGTTTTTT. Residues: CASRTSGSPGELFF.

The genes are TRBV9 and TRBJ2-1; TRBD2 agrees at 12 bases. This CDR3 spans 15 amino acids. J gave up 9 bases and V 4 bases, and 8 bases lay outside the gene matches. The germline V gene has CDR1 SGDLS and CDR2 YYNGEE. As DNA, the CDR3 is TGTGCCAGCAGCCCTACTAGCGGGGGGATAACTGAGCAGTTCTTC. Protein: CASSPTSGGITEQFF.

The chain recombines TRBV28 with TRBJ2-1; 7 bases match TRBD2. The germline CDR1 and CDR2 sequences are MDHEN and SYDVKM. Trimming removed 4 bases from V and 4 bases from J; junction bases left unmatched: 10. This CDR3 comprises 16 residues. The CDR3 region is CASSYAGANPYNEQFF. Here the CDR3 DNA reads TGTGCCAGCAGTTATGCGGGAGCTAACCCTTACAATGAGCAGTTCTTC. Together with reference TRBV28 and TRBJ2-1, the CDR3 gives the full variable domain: DVKVTQSSRYLVKRTGEKVFLECVQDMDHENMFWYRQDPGLGLRLIYFSYDVKMKEKGDIPEGYSVSREKKERFSLILESASTNQTSMYLCASSYAGANPYNEQFFGPGTRLTVL.

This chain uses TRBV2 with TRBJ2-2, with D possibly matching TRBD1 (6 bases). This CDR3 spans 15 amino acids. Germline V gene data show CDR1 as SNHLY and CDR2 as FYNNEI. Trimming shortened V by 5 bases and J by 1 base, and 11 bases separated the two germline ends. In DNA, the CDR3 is TGTGCCAGCAGTTACACGACAGGGAACACCGGGGAGCTGTTTTTT. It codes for CASSYTTGNTGELFF.

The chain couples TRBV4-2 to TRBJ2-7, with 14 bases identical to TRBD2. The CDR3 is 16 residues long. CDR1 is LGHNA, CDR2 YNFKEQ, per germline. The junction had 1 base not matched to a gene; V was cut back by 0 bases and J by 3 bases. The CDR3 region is CASSQDGTSGSYEQYF. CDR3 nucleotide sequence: TGTGCCAGCAGCCAAGACGGGACTAGCGGGAGCTACGAGCAGTACTTC.

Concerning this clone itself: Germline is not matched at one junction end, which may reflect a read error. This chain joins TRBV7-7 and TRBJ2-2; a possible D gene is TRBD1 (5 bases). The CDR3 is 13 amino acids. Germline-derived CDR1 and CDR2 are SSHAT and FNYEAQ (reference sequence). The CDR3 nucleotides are TGTGCTAGCAGCTTTCTAAGGGGCGGGGAGCTGTTTTTT. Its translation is CASSFLRGGELFF. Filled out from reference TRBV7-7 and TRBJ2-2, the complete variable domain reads GAGVSQSPRYKVTKRGQDVTLRCDPISSHATLYWYQQALGQGPEFLTYFNYEAQPDKSGLPSDRFSAERPEGSISTLTIQRTEQRDSAMYRCASSFLRGGELFFGEGSRLTVL.

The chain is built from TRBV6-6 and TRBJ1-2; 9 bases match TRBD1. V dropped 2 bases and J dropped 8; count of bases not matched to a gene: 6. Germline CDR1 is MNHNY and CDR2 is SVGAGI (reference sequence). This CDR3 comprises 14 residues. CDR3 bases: TGTGCCAGCAGTTACCTACAGGGGGCCAGGGGCTACACCTTC. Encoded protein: CASSYLQGARGYTF.

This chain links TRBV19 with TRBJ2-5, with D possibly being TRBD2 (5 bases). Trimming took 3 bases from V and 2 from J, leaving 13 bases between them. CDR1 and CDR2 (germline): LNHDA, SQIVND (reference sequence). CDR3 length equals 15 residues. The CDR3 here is CASSIYGDGQETQYF. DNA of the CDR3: TGTGCCAGTAGTATTTACGGGGATGGGCAAGAGACCCAGTACTTC.